These 27 T cell receptor beta chains share one sample of origin, sequenced in a study of blood T cell repertoires in COVID-19. Clones were read by immunoSEQ multiplex PCR, and TCRdb kept only the in-frame ones, dropping some. The table records around 150,000 clones, 88% of them present only once. The sample taken for sequencing was peripheral blood. These TCRs come from a human donor with COVID-19, enrolled during active disease. The donor label of this sample is uncertain.

The V gene is TRBV19, the J gene TRBJ2-5; D remains unclear. This CDR3 comprises 13 residues. Germline V gene data show CDR1 as LNHDA and CDR2 as SQIVND (reference sequence). V lost 10 bases and J 5 bases, leaving 17 bases between the germline ends. CDR3 nucleotides: TGTGCCACCAGTAGGCGGCAGTGGGAGACCCAGTACTTC. As protein: CATSRRQWETQYF.

This sequence joins TRBV5-1 and TRBJ2-1; 9 bases are a match to TRBD2. Losses at the gene ends were 0 bases for V and 5 bases for J; bases not matched to a gene: 3. The germline V gene has CDR1 SGHRS and CDR2 YFSETQ. The CDR3 is made up of 15 amino acids. The CDR3 protein is CASSLAPSGDNEQFF. CDR3 nucleotide sequence: TGCGCCAGCAGCTTGGCCCCTAGCGGGGACAATGAGCAGTTCTTC.

The chain uses TRBV7-8 and TRBJ2-5, with 7 bases aligning to TRBD1. From germline, CDR1 is SGHVS and CDR2 FQNEAQ. The CDR3 runs 14 residues. The V gene end was trimmed by 5 bases and the J gene end by 3 bases; junction bases not matched to a gene: 6. The CDR3 sequence: CASSIRQGEETQYF. The CDR3, as DNA: TGTGCCAGCAGCATACGACAGGGCGAAGAGACCCAGTACTTC.

This chain connects TRBV18 to TRBJ1-6; no clear D gene. CDR3 length: 14 amino acids. V was clipped by 2 bases and J by 6 bases, with 8 bases between them. Germline V gene lookup returns CDR1 KGHSH and CDR2 LQKENI. The CDR3 DNA reads as TGTGCCAGCTCACCAGAGGGCTCTAATTCACCCCTCCACTTT. It yields the protein CASSPEGSNSPLHF.

This clone was seen only once. At one of its ends the junction is not consistent with the germline gene, which may arise from a read error. The chain is built from TRBV10-3 and TRBJ1-3; D perhaps matches TRBD1 (6 bases). CDR3 length equals 14 residues. From germline, CDR1 is ENHRY and CDR2 SYGVKD. The CDR3 DNA sequence: TGTGCCCTCAGGGGCAGTATCTCTGGAAACACCATATATTTT. Translation: CALRGSISGNTIYF.

The rearrangement joins TRBV19 to TRBJ2-5, with TRBD1 matching over 9 bases. Trimming removed 5 bases from V and 5 bases from J; junction bases left unmatched: 6. Germline V gene data show CDR1 as LNHDA and CDR2 as SQIVND (reference sequence). The CDR3 spans 14 residues. The CDR3 coding sequence is TGTGCCAGTAGTTCCAGGACAGGGGTGGAGACCCAGTACTTC. As protein: CASSSRTGVETQYF. Combining the CDR3 with reference TRBV19 and TRBJ2-5 gives the whole variable domain DGGITQSPKYLFRKEGQNVTLSCEQNLNHDAMYWYRQDPGQGLRLIYYSQIVNDFQKGDIAEGYSVSREKKESFPLTVTSAQKNPTAFYLCASSSRTGVETQYFGPGTRLLVL.

This chain links TRBV6-4 with TRBJ2-3; D is ambiguous. Germline V gives CDR1 MRHNA, CDR2 SNTAGT. The CDR3 is 10 amino acids. The germline V and J ends were trimmed by 10 bases and 2 bases, with 4 bases remaining between them. CDR3 bases: TGTGCCATCCACACAGATACGCAGTATTTT. Translating it yields CAIHTDTQYF.

Here the CDR3 DNA reads TGCGCCAGCAGCTTGGAACGGGAAACAGATACGCAGTATTTT. Protein: CASSLERETDTQYF. The chain recombines TRBV5-1 with TRBJ2-3; maybe TRBD2 (5 bases). This CDR3 has 14 residues. Looked up from germline, CDR1 is SGHRS and CDR2 is YFSETQ. Trimming took off 0 bases at V and 3 bases at J, with 8 bases between the two ends.

The chain joins TRBV7-2 to TRBJ1-5; no reliable D call. CDR1 SGHTA and CDR2 FQGNSA come from the germline V gene. The V and J ends lost 4 bases and 3 bases respectively, with 13 bases between them. The CDR3 has 15 residues. CDR3 sequence: CASSSLPGSNQPQHF. The CDR3 region has the DNA TGTGCCAGCAGCTCCCTCCCAGGTTCCAATCAGCCCCAGCATTTT.

The chain couples TRBV7-9 to TRBJ1-4, with 9 bases matching TRBD1. Germline CDR1 SEHNR, CDR2 FQNEAQ (reference sequence). Unmatched junction bases numbered 2, after V lost 5 bases and J lost 4 bases. The CDR3 runs to 14 residues. The DNA of the CDR3 is TGTGCCAGCAGCCGACAGGGGGGTAATGAAAAACTGTTTTTT. Translated: CASSRQGGNEKLFF.

The genes are TRBV9 and TRBJ2-1, with 10 positions matching TRBD2. Germline values: CDR1 SGDLS, CDR2 YYNGEE. This CDR3 is built from 16 residues. After removal of 2 bases from V and 9 bases from J, the junction contained 11 bases not matched to a gene. CDR3 coding DNA: TGTGCCAGCAGCGTCGGACCTAGCGGGGGAATGGGTGAGCAGTTCTTC. Amino acid sequence: CASSVGPSGGMGEQFF.

This clone was observed a handful of times. The chain couples TRBV12-3 or TRBV12-4 to TRBJ1-1; TRBD1 aligns across 7 bases. V lost 6 bases and J lost 10; bases outside the gene matches: 5. The CDR3 runs 11 residues. The CDR3 spells CASRQGIVAFF. The CDR3 DNA follows: TGTGCCAGCAGACAGGGGATTGTAGCTTTCTTT.

The V and J genes are TRBV11-2 and TRBJ1-2; D ambiguous. V lost 2 bases to trimming and J lost 8 bases, with 18 bases between them. Germline loops: CDR1 SGHAT, CDR2 FQNNGV. This CDR3 is built from 15 residues. CDR3: CASSLLRDAAKGYTF. CDR3 DNA: TGTGCCAGCAGCTTATTGCGGGATGCCGCTAAGGGCTACACCTTC.

This clone was seen just once. The chain links TRBV24-1 to TRBJ2-5; 10 positions match TRBD1. Germline V gene sequence: CDR1 KGHDR, CDR2 SFDVKD. CDR3 size: 16 residues. V trimming: 5 bases; J trimming: 1 base; junction bases outside the gene matches: 6. As DNA, the CDR3 is TGTGCCACCAGTGGGACGGGACAGGGGTTCCAAGAGACCCAGTACTTC. This translates into CATSGTGQGFQETQYF.

The gene calls are TRBV6-5 and TRBJ2-6; D gene unclear. Deletions cut 6 bases from V and 1 base from J, with 4 bases between. The V gene's germline CDR1 is MNHEY and CDR2 SVGAGI. The CDR3 consists of 13 residues. CDR3 sequence: CASRASGANVLTF. The CDR3 DNA reads as TGTGCCAGCAGAGCGTCTGGGGCCAACGTCCTGACTTTC.

This chain connects TRBV5-1 to TRBJ1-2; no definite D call. The CDR3 has 15 amino acids. The germline gives CDR1 SGHRS, CDR2 YFSETQ. V was trimmed by 0 bases and J by 8 bases, leaving 17 bases between them. The CDR3 DNA reads as TGCGCCAGCAGCTTGGGGCCCGGTCCAGCGGAAGGCTACACCTTC. This gives the protein CASSLGPGPAEGYTF.

The chain has TRBV5-1 and TRBJ1-5, with TRBD1 identical over 8 bases. After removal of 4 bases from V and 1 base from J, the junction contained 4 bases not matched to a gene. CDR1 is SGHRS and CDR2 is YFSETQ in the germline V gene. The CDR3 extends over 15 amino acids. The CDR3 nucleotides are TGCGCCAGCAGCCCCGGGACAGGCAGCAATCAGCCCCAGCATTTT. It specifies CASSPGTGSNQPQHF.

The chain is built from TRBV9 and TRBJ2-1; D call uncertain. This CDR3 is built from 13 residues. CDR1 is SGDLS and CDR2 is YYNGEE in the germline V gene. The germline V and J ends were trimmed by 0 bases and 1 base, with 2 bases remaining between them. The CDR3 protein is CASSVASYNEQFF. The CDR3 DNA reads as TGTGCCAGCAGCGTAGCTTCCTACAATGAGCAGTTCTTC.

The chain has TRBV2 and TRBJ2-1; TRBD2 matches at 7 bases. The ends lost 3 bases at V and 5 bases at J; junction bases unmatched: 4. This CDR3 has 14 amino acids. Germline V gene lookup returns CDR1 SNHLY and CDR2 FYNNEI. The CDR3 DNA reads TGTGCCAGCAGTGACGGTCTAGCGGACAATGAGCAGTTCTTC. This sequence encodes CASSDGLADNEQFF.

The V call is TRBV11-3, the J call TRBJ2-7; possible D gene TRBD1, 6 bases. The V gene's germline CDR1 is SGHNT and CDR2 YENEEA. The V end was cut by 3 bases, the J end by 2 bases, with 14 bases between. The CDR3 is 15 amino acids. The CDR3, as DNA: TGTGCCAGCAGCTTCGCCAGGGGCCCTACCTACGAGCAGTACTTC. Protein sequence: CASSFARGPTYEQYF.

The V gene is TRBV10-3, the J gene TRBJ2-4; a possible D gene is TRBD2 (5 bases). From germline, CDR1 is ENHRY and CDR2 SYGVKD. Between the trimmed V and J ends, which lost 2 bases and 3 bases, there was a span of 8 bases. This CDR3 has 14 amino acids. This CDR3 reads CAISEPGDKNIQYF. The CDR3, as DNA: TGTGCCATCAGTGAGCCCGGGGACAAAAACATTCAGTACTTC.

The gene calls are TRBV7-3 and TRBJ2-1; the match to TRBD1 covers 11 bases. The germline V gene encodes CDR1 SGHTA and CDR2 FQGTGA. V lost 0 bases to trimming and J lost 7 bases; unmatched junction nucleotides: 2. This CDR3 contains 15 residues. For the CDR3, the DNA is TGTGCCAGCAGCTTAACAGGGACAGGGGGGAATGAGCAGTTCTTC. Amino acid sequence: CASSLTGTGGNEQFF.

This chain connects TRBV6-5 to TRBJ2-3; TRBD1 aligns across 7 bases. The ends lost 6 bases at V and 1 base at J; junction bases unmatched: 4. CDR1 is MNHEY, CDR2 SVGAGI, per germline. The CDR3 consists of 14 residues. The CDR3 region has the DNA TGTGCCAGCAGGTCAGGACAGGGCACAGATACGCAGTATTTT. This codes for CASRSGQGTDTQYF.

The chain couples TRBV4-1 to TRBJ1-2; D remains unclear. Trimming removed 1 base at V and 3 bases at J, with 9 bases between. CDR3 length: 14 residues. CDR1 is MGHRA, CDR2 YSYEKL, per germline. CDR3 nucleotides: TGCGCCAGCAGCCAAGGGGCACGCGACTATGGCTACACCTTC. This gives the protein CASSQGARDYGYTF.

The chain combines TRBV6-6 with TRBJ1-1; 8 positions agree with TRBD1. CDR3 length equals 17 residues. Germline CDR1 is MNHNY and CDR2 is SVGAGI (reference sequence). The trim removed 5 bases at V and 0 bases at J, leaving 11 bases unmatched. The CDR3 is CASSRGRPTGVNTEAFF. The CDR3 DNA reads as TGTGCCAGCAGTCGGGGGCGCCCGACAGGGGTGAACACTGAAGCTTTCTTT.

The chain recombines TRBV19 with TRBJ2-1, with 8 nucleotides matching TRBD2. V shed 3 bases and J 5 bases; nucleotides not matched to a gene: 6. Germline V gene sequence: CDR1 LNHDA, CDR2 SQIVND (reference sequence). CDR3 size: 15 residues. In DNA form, the CDR3 reads TGTGCCAGTAGTATCCGCGGCGGGGGGAACAATGAGCAGTTCTTC. As protein: CASSIRGGGNNEQFF.

The chain joins TRBV5-5 to TRBJ1-6; D is unclear. The CDR3 runs to 12 residues. CDR1 and CDR2 from the germline V gene are SGHKS and YYEKEE (reference sequence). Trimming removed 4 bases at V and 13 bases at J, with 12 bases between. The CDR3 loop is CASSHRVLPLHF. The CDR3 DNA reads TGTGCCAGCAGCCACCGGGTATTGCCCCTCCACTTT.